Described below is a single TCR beta chain sequence and its context. What it recognizes is unknown. The CDR3 is 13 amino acids. Deletions cut 3 bases from V and 2 bases from J, with 9 bases between. Germline CDR1 DFQATT, CDR2 SNEGSKA (reference sequence). The data were taken from a study of vaccination and CD4 T cells after COVID-19. The sample's treatment: approximately 10-day PBMC culture with coronavirus spike peptide pools or control peptides (ViraFEST assay). Wells contained fewer than 2.5 million PBMCs each, and these were cultured with around 10 IU/ml IL-2 and 9 to 10 ug/ml peptide pools. Researchers used the Oncomine TCR Beta short-read assay to sequence DNA from cultured CD4+ T cells. Via MiXCR, TCRdb re-called the PCR reads, giving one row per CDR3 protein. Among 17,000 or so distinct CDR3 sequences, 43% were seen once, and the ten largest hold over 6%.

Sequenced material: CD4+ T cells from blood, cultured in vitro, taken after SARS-CoV-2 vaccination. This chain uses TRBV20-1 with TRBJ2-3; weak D call: TRBD2 (6 bases). The clonotype originates from a human donor who had recovered from COVID-19. CDR3 DNA: TGCAGTGCTAGCCGCGGGACCACAGATACGCAGTATTTT. Residues: CSASRGTTDTQYF.